Listed below are T cell receptor beta chains from one sample, sequenced in a study of shared clonotypes between healthy human individuals. Method: immunoSEQ multiplex PCR; TCRdb's copy keeps in-frame clones and lacks some. The table lists 1.6 million or so clones, less than 99% of them singletons. Sequenced input: naive CD4+ T cells sorted from blood. The receptors derive from a man aged 25 to 40 in good health. Each CDR3 is given with its conserved first and last residue. Fields, in order: J gene, D gene, V gene, clone size, CDR3 protein, CDR3 DNA. A D gene is named only where the DNA matches it firmly. Size is stated for part of the rows, as once, few or many counts, or as a class when the clone is expanded.

j_gene: TRBJ2-3
d_gene: .
v_gene: TRBV7-9
abundance: .
CDR3aa: CASSLLRTLNYTDTQYF
CDR3nt: TGTGCCAGCAGCTTACTCCGGACTCTAAATTACACAGATACGCAGTATTTT

j_gene: TRBJ1-5
d_gene: .
v_gene: TRBV7-2
abundance: once
CDR3aa: CASSLWGGNQPQHF
CDR3nt: TGTGCCAGCAGCTTATGGGGGGGCAATCAGCCCCAGCATTTT

j_gene: TRBJ1-1
d_gene: .
v_gene: TRBV9
abundance: once
CDR3aa: CASSPGGGIRTEAFF
CDR3nt: TGTGCCAGCAGCCCAGGAGGGGGAATACGGACTGAAGCTTTCTTT

j_gene: TRBJ1-1
d_gene: .
v_gene: TRBV7-6
abundance: .
CDR3aa: CASSAPTGRDTEAFF
CDR3nt: TGTGCCAGCAGCGCACCCACAGGGAGGGACACTGAAGCTTTCTTT

j_gene: TRBJ2-2
d_gene: .
v_gene: TRBV7-5
abundance: .
CDR3aa: CVRSLDKSGSMSRELFF
CDR3nt: TGTGTCAGAAGCTTAGACAAATCCGGGAGTATGTCCAGGGAGCTGTTTTTT

j_gene: TRBJ2-1
d_gene: .
v_gene: TRBV25-1
abundance: .
CDR3aa: CASSDPTTAFNEQFF
CDR3nt: TGTGCCAGCAGTGATCCAACTACCGCCTTTAATGAGCAGTTCTTC

j_gene: TRBJ2-5
d_gene: .
v_gene: TRBV18
abundance: .
CDR3aa: CASSPQSQNQETQYF
CDR3nt: TGTGCCAGCTCACCACAGTCGCAGAACCAAGAGACCCAGTACTTC

j_gene: TRBJ2-1
d_gene: .
v_gene: TRBV9
abundance: .
CDR3aa: CASSVEDRTSLFF
CDR3nt: TGTGCCAGCAGCGTCGAGGACCGCACCTCCCTGTTCTTC

j_gene: TRBJ1-5
d_gene: .
v_gene: TRBV7-6
abundance: .
CDR3aa: CASSLAGRVDQPQHF
CDR3nt: TGTGCCAGCAGCTTAGCTGGCAGGGTGGATCAGCCCCAGCATTTT

j_gene: TRBJ2-1
d_gene: TRBD1
v_gene: TRBV19
abundance: .
CDR3aa: CASVQGTGTREEQFF
CDR3nt: TGTGCCAGTGTTCAGGGGACAGGGACGCGGGAGGAGCAGTTCTTC

j_gene: TRBJ1-4
d_gene: .
v_gene: TRBV19
abundance: .
CDR3aa: CASSIVRADRDEKLFF
CDR3nt: TGTGCCAGTAGTATAGTAAGGGCGGACCGAGATGAAAAACTGTTTTTT

j_gene: TRBJ2-7
d_gene: TRBD2
v_gene: TRBV5-1
abundance: .
CDR3aa: CASSGGDYSYEQYF
CDR3nt: TGCGCCAGCAGCGGGGGGGACTACTCCTACGAGCAGTACTTC

j_gene: TRBJ1-4
d_gene: .
v_gene: TRBV15
abundance: once
CDR3aa: CATTREIATNEKLFF
CDR3nt: TGTGCCACCACCCGCGAGATTGCAACTAATGAAAAACTGTTTTTT

j_gene: TRBJ2-7
d_gene: .
v_gene: TRBV25-1
abundance: .
CDR3aa: CASSEYHSGAYEQYF
CDR3nt: TGTGCCAGCAGTGAATACCATAGCGGCGCCTACGAGCAGTACTTC

j_gene: TRBJ2-2
d_gene: TRBD2
v_gene: TRBV15
abundance: .
CDR3aa: CATSRVSGGTGELFF
CDR3nt: TGTGCCACCAGCAGAGTCTCGGGGGGCACCGGGGAGCTGTTTTTT

j_gene: TRBJ2-5
d_gene: TRBD2
v_gene: TRBV18
abundance: .
CDR3aa: CASSHVGQGEPSGSEETQYF
CDR3nt: TGTGCCAGCTCACACGTAGGACAGGGTGAACCTAGCGGGAGCGAGGAGACCCAGTACTTC

j_gene: TRBJ1-5
d_gene: TRBD1
v_gene: TRBV9
abundance: .
CDR3aa: CASSVAGGNQPQHF
CDR3nt: TGTGCCAGCAGCGTAGCAGGGGGAAATCAGCCCCAGCATTTT

j_gene: TRBJ2-1
d_gene: TRBD2
v_gene: TRBV14
abundance: .
CDR3aa: CASSQMAGGYNEQFF
CDR3nt: TGTGCCAGCAGCCAAATGGCGGGAGGGTACAATGAGCAGTTCTTC

j_gene: TRBJ1-2
d_gene: .
v_gene: TRBV27
abundance: .
CDR3aa: CASSFREGSDGYTF
CDR3nt: TGTGCCAGCAGTTTTCGAGAAGGGTCCGATGGCTACACCTTC

j_gene: TRBJ2-3
d_gene: .
v_gene: TRBV6-5
abundance: .
CDR3aa: CASSYSNLLSTDTQYF
CDR3nt: TGTGCCAGCAGTTACTCGAATCTGCTTAGCACAGATACGCAGTATTTT

j_gene: TRBJ1-1
d_gene: TRBD1
v_gene: TRBV5-1
abundance: .
CDR3aa: CASSFYWTGNTEAFF
CDR3nt: TGCGCCAGCAGCTTCTATTGGACAGGGAACACTGAAGCTTTCTTT

j_gene: TRBJ2-5
d_gene: TRBD1
v_gene: TRBV7-6
abundance: once
CDR3aa: CASSLQGEETQYF
CDR3nt: TGTGCCAGCAGCTTACAGGGGGAAGAGACCCAGTACTTC

j_gene: TRBJ2-1
d_gene: .
v_gene: TRBV7-2
abundance: .
CDR3aa: CASSSRRTPIKGEQFF
CDR3nt: TGTGCCAGCAGCTCGAGAAGGACTCCCATCAAGGGTGAGCAGTTCTTC

j_gene: TRBJ1-2
d_gene: .
v_gene: TRBV6-9
abundance: .
CDR3aa: CASSRDYYGYTF
CDR3nt: TGTGCCAGCAGCCGGGACTACTATGGCTACACCTTC

j_gene: TRBJ2-1
d_gene: TRBD1
v_gene: TRBV11-2
abundance: .
CDR3aa: CASSSGQGGYNEQFF
CDR3nt: TGTGCCAGCAGCTCCGGACAGGGGGGTTACAATGAGCAGTTCTTC

j_gene: TRBJ2-3
d_gene: .
v_gene: TRBV6-4
abundance: .
CDR3aa: CASSALQSTRETQYF
CDR3nt: TGTGCCAGCAGTGCCCTTCAAAGTACCAGGGAGACGCAGTATTTT

j_gene: TRBJ2-5
d_gene: TRBD1
v_gene: TRBV7-9
abundance: once
CDR3aa: CASKREGQGVIKTQYF
CDR3nt: TGTGCCAGCAAGCGCGAGGGACAGGGGGTAATAAAGACCCAGTACTTC

j_gene: TRBJ1-2
d_gene: .
v_gene: TRBV5-4
abundance: .
CDR3aa: CASSGDINYGYTF
CDR3nt: TGTGCCAGCAGCGGGGACATAAACTATGGCTACACCTTC

j_gene: TRBJ1-2
d_gene: TRBD1
v_gene: TRBV27
abundance: .
CDR3aa: CASRRHGQENYGYTF
CDR3nt: TGTGCCAGCAGACGTCATGGACAGGAAAACTATGGCTACACCTTC

j_gene: TRBJ2-7
d_gene: .
v_gene: TRBV5-1
abundance: once
CDR3aa: CASSSDLLQQYF
CDR3nt: TGCGCCAGCAGCTCGGACCTCCTTCAGCAGTACTTC

j_gene: TRBJ2-7
d_gene: TRBD1
v_gene: TRBV10-3
abundance: .
CDR3aa: CAISAGGPGEQYF
CDR3nt: TGTGCCATCAGTGCAGGGGGCCCCGGCGAGCAGTACTTC

j_gene: TRBJ1-5
d_gene: TRBD1
v_gene: TRBV6-1
abundance: .
CDR3aa: CASSAQGNQPQHF
CDR3nt: TGTGCCAGCAGTGCACAGGGGAATCAGCCCCAGCATTTT

j_gene: TRBJ2-2
d_gene: TRBD1
v_gene: TRBV9
abundance: .
CDR3aa: CASSVAADRVTGELFF
CDR3nt: TGTGCCAGCAGCGTAGCGGCGGACAGGGTAACCGGGGAGCTGTTTTTT

j_gene: TRBJ2-7
d_gene: .
v_gene: TRBV28
abundance: .
CDR3aa: CASSFAPARVRYEQYF
CDR3nt: TGTGCCAGCAGTTTCGCCCCCGCCAGGGTCAGGTACGAGCAGTACTTC

j_gene: TRBJ2-3
d_gene: .
v_gene: TRBV29-1
abundance: .
CDR3aa: CSVDQGTDTQYF
CDR3nt: TGCAGCGTTGATCAAGGCACAGATACGCAGTATTTT

j_gene: TRBJ1-1
d_gene: .
v_gene: TRBV28
abundance: .
CDR3aa: CASSVTTGGAFF
CDR3nt: TGTGCCAGCAGTGTAACTACAGGAGGCGCTTTCTTT

j_gene: TRBJ2-5
d_gene: .
v_gene: TRBV2
abundance: .
CDR3aa: CASSQDGGGETQYF
CDR3nt: TGTGCCAGCAGTCAAGATGGGGGCGGGGAGACCCAGTACTTC

j_gene: TRBJ1-1
d_gene: .
v_gene: TRBV27
abundance: .
CDR3aa: CASSWGQGHAFF
CDR3nt: TGTGCCAGCAGTTGGGGACAAGGGCACGCTTTCTTT

j_gene: TRBJ2-1
d_gene: .
v_gene: TRBV5-4
abundance: .
CDR3aa: CASSPGRNSYNEQFF
CDR3nt: TGTGCCAGCAGCCCGGGGCGGAACTCCTACAATGAGCAGTTCTTC

j_gene: TRBJ2-3
d_gene: TRBD2
v_gene: TRBV5-1
abundance: once
CDR3aa: CASRLPGGTDTQYF
CDR3nt: TGCGCCAGCCGCCTCCCGGGAGGGACAGATACGCAGTATTTT

j_gene: TRBJ2-2
d_gene: .
v_gene: TRBV7-2
abundance: once
CDR3aa: CASSFRTSNTGELFF
CDR3nt: TGTGCCAGCAGCTTCCGGACCTCGAACACCGGGGAGCTGTTTTTT

j_gene: TRBJ1-5
d_gene: .
v_gene: TRBV10-3
abundance: .
CDR3aa: CAISESFERRPGLNQPQHF
CDR3nt: TGTGCCATCAGTGAGTCTTTCGAACGGAGGCCGGGGCTGAATCAGCCCCAGCATTTT

j_gene: TRBJ2-3
d_gene: TRBD2
v_gene: TRBV7-3
abundance: once
CDR3aa: CAGPPSPSGQPPGLASTDTQYF
CDR3nt: TGTGCCGGCCCCCCTAGCCCCTCCGGTCAACCACCTGGACTAGCGAGCACAGATACGCAGTATTTT

j_gene: TRBJ1-1
d_gene: .
v_gene: TRBV27
abundance: .
CDR3aa: CASSRGRQAFF
CDR3nt: TGTGCCAGCAGTCGGGGACGCCAAGCTTTCTTT

j_gene: TRBJ1-2
d_gene: .
v_gene: TRBV5-1
abundance: .
CDR3aa: CASSLAGRVNGYTF
CDR3nt: TGCGCCAGCAGCTTGGCTGGCAGGGTGAATGGCTACACCTTC

j_gene: TRBJ1-1
d_gene: .
v_gene: TRBV7-9
abundance: .
CDR3aa: CASSLRENTEAFF
CDR3nt: TGTGCCAGCAGCTTGCGAGAGAACACTGAAGCTTTCTTT

j_gene: TRBJ1-5
d_gene: .
v_gene: TRBV10-3
abundance: .
CDR3aa: CAISVGVPGAPQHF
CDR3nt: TGTGCCATCAGTGTCGGGGTGCCGGGTGCGCCCCAGCATTTT

j_gene: TRBJ2-2
d_gene: .
v_gene: TRBV10-1
abundance: .
CDR3aa: CASSETVGNTGELFF
CDR3nt: TGCGCCAGCAGTGAGACAGTAGGGAACACCGGGGAGCTGTTTTTT

j_gene: TRBJ2-5
d_gene: TRBD1
v_gene: TRBV5-4
abundance: .
CDR3aa: CASSDRARETQYF
CDR3nt: TGTGCCAGCAGCGACAGGGCACGAGAGACCCAGTACTTC

j_gene: TRBJ2-1
d_gene: .
v_gene: TRBV6-5
abundance: .
CDR3aa: CASSYSVTVYNEQFF
CDR3nt: TGTGCCAGCAGTTACTCTGTTACTGTTTACAATGAGCAGTTCTTC

j_gene: TRBJ2-7
d_gene: TRBD2
v_gene: TRBV29-1
abundance: once
CDR3aa: CSVVVGLAYEQYF
CDR3nt: TGCAGCGTTGTCGTCGGACTAGCTTACGAGCAGTACTTC

j_gene: TRBJ2-6
d_gene: .
v_gene: TRBV4-3
abundance: .
CDR3aa: CASSQDRLSVLPGANVLTF
CDR3nt: TGCGCCAGCAGCCAAGATCGTTTAAGTGTACTCCCTGGGGCCAACGTCCTGACTTTC

j_gene: TRBJ2-5
d_gene: TRBD2
v_gene: TRBV28
abundance: once
CDR3aa: CASSPHLGLAGSETQYF
CDR3nt: TGTGCCAGCAGTCCACACCTCGGACTAGCGGGGTCAGAGACCCAGTACTTC